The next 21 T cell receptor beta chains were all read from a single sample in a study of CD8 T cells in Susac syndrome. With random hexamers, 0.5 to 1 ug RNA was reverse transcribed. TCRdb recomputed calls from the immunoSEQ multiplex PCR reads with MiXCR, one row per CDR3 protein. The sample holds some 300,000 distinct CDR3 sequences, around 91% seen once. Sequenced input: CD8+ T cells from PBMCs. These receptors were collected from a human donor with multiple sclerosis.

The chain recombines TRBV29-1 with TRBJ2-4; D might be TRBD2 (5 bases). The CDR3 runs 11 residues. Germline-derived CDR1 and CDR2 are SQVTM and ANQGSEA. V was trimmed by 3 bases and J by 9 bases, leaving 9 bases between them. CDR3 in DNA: TGCAGCGTTGATTACGCGGGCATTCAGTACTTC. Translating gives CSVDYAGIQYF.

The CDR3 is CASRLAGGSNEQFF. In DNA form, the CDR3 reads TGTGCCAGCAGGCTAGCGGGAGGGTCCAATGAGCAGTTCTTC. The J gene is TRBJ2-1, the V gene TRBV2; 12 bases fit TRBD2. This CDR3 spans 14 amino acids. CDR1 is SNHLY, CDR2 FYNNEI, per germline. The J segment lost 6 bases and the V segment lost 6 bases, leaving 3 bases of the junction unmatched. Full variable domain (remainder filled in from reference TRBV2 and TRBJ2-1): EPEVTQTPSHQVTQMGQEVILRCVPISNHLYFYWYRQILGQKVEFLVSFYNNEISEKSEIFDDQFSVERPDGSNFTLKIRSTKLEDSAMYFCASRLAGGSNEQFFGPGTRLTVL.

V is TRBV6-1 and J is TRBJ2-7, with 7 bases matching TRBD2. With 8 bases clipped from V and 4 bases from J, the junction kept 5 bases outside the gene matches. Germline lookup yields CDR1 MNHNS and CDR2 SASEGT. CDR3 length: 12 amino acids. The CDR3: CASGREGYEQYF. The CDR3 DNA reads TGTGCCAGCGGTAGGGAGGGGTACGAGCAGTACTTC.

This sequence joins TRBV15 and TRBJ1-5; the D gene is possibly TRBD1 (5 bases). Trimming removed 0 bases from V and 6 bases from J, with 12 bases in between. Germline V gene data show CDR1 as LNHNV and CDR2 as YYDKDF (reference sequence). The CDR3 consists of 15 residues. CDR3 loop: CATSRDRLGGQPQHF. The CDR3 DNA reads TGTGCCACCAGCAGAGACAGGTTGGGGGGTCAGCCCCAGCATTTT.

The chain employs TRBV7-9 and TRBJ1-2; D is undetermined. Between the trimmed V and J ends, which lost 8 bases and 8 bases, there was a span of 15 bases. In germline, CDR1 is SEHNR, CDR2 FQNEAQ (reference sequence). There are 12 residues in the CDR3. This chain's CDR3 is CASDQRPGGYTF. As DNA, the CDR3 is TGTGCCAGCGACCAACGGCCTGGGGGCTACACCTTC.

This chain's CDR3 is CASSQWADSPLHF. In DNA form, the CDR3 reads TGTGCCAGCAGCCAATGGGCCGATTCACCCCTCCACTTT. The chain couples TRBV4-2 to TRBJ1-6, with unresolved D. Germline loops: CDR1 LGHNA, CDR2 YNFKEQ. This CDR3 has 13 residues. The V and J ends lost 2 bases and 8 bases respectively, with 7 bases between them.

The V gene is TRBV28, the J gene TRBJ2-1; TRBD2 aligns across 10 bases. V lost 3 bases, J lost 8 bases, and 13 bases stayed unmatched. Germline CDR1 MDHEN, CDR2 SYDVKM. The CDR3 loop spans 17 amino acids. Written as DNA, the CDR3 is TGTGCCAGCAGTTTTAAGTGGCGTACTAGCGGGGTCTATGAGCAGTTCTTC. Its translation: CASSFKWRTSGVYEQFF.

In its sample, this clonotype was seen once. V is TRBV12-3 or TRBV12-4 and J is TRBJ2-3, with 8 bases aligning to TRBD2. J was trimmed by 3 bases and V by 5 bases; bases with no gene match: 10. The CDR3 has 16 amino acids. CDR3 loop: CASSPSGGGLTDTQYF. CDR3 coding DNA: TGTGCCAGCAGTCCTTCCGGGGGGGGGCTTACAGATACGCAGTATTTT.

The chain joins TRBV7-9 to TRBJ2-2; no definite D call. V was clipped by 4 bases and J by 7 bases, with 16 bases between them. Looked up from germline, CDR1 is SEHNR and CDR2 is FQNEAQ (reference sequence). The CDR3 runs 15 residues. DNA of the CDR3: TGTGCCAGCAGCTACTTACCGAAGGGAATCGGGGAGCTGTTTTTT. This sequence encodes CASSYLPKGIGELFF.

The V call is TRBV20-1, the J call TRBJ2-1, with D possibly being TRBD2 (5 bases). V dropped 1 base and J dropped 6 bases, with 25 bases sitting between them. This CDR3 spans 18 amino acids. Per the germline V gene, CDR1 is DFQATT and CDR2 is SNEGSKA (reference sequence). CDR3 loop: CSARGHLEWGSVSNEQFF. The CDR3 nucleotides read TGCAGTGCTAGAGGACACTTAGAATGGGGTAGCGTAAGCAATGAGCAGTTCTTC.

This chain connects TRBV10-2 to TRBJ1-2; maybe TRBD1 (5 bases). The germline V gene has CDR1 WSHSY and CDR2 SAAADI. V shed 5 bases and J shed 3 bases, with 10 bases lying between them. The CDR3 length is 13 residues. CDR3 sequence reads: CASSLTTDYGYTF. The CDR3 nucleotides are TGCGCCAGCAGTCTAACGACAGACTATGGCTACACCTTC.

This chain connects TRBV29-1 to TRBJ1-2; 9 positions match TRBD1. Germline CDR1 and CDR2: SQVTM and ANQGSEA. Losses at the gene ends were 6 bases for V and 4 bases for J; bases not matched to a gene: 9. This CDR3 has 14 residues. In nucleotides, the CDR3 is TGCAGCGTGGCCCCGGGACAGGGAGGCTATGGCTACACCTTC. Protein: CSVAPGQGGYGYTF.

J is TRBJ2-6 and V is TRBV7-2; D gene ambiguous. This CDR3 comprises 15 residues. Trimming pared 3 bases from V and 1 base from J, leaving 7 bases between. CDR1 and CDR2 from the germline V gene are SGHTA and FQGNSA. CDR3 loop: CASSFGPSGANVLTF. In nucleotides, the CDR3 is TGTGCCAGCAGCTTCGGGCCTTCTGGGGCCAACGTCCTGACTTTC. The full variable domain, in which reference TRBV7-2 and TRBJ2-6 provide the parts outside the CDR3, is GAGVSQSPSNKVTEKGKDVELRCDPISGHTALYWYRQSLGQGLEFLIYFQGNSAPDKSGLPSDRFSAERTGGSVSTLTIQRTQQEDSAVYLCASSFGPSGANVLTFGAGSRLTVL.

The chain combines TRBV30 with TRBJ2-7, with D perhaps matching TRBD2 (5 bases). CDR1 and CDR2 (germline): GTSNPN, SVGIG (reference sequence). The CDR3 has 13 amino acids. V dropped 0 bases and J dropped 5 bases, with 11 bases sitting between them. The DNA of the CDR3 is TGTGCCTGGAGTGTTTCGGGGATAAACGAGCAGTACTTC. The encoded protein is CAWSVSGINEQYF.

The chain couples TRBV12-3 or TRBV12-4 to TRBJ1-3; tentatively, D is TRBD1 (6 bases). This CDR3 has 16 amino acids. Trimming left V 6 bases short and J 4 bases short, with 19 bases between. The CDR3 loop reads CASSLPLEGVGNTIYF. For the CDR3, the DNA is TGTGCCAGCAGCCTTCCCCTGGAGGGGGTGGGAAACACCATATATTTT.

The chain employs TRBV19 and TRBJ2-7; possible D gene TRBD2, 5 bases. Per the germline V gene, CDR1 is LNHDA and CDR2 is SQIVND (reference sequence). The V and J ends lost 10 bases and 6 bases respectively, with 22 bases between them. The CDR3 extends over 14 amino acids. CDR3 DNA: TGTGCCACTACCTCTCCCGGGCTCCGGGGCGAGCAGTACTTC. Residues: CATTSPGLRGEQYF.

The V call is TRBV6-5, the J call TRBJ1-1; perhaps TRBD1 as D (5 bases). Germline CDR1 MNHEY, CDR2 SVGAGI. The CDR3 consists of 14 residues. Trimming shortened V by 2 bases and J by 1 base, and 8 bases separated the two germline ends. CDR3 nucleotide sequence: TGTGCCAGCAGTTACCAGGGTTCGAACACTGAAGCTTTCTTT. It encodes CASSYQGSNTEAFF.

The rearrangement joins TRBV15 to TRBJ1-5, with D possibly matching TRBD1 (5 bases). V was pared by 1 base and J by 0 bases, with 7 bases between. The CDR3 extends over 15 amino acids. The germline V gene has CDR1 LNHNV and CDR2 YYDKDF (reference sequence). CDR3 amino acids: CATSRGDYSNQPQHF. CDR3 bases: TGTGCCACCAGCAGAGGGGACTATAGCAATCAGCCCCAGCATTTT.

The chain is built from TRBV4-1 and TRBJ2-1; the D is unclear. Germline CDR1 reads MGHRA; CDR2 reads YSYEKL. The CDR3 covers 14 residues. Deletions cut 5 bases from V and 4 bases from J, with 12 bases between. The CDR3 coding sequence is TGCGCCAGCAGCTCCCCCCTAGGTTACAATGAGCAGTTCTTC. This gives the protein CASSSPLGYNEQFF.

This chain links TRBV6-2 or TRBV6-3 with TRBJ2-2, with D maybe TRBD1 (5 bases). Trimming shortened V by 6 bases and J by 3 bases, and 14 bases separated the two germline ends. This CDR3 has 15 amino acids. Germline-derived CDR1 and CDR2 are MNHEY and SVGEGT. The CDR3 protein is CASRNTQVHTGELFF. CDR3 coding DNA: TGTGCCAGCAGAAACACACAGGTCCACACCGGGGAGCTGTTTTTT.

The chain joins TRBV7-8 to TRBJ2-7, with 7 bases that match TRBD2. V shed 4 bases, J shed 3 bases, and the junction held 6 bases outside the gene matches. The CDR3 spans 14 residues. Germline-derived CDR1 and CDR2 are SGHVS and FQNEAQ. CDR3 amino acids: CASSSLARNYEQYF. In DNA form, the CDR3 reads TGTGCCAGCAGCTCACTAGCGCGTAACTACGAGCAGTACTTC.